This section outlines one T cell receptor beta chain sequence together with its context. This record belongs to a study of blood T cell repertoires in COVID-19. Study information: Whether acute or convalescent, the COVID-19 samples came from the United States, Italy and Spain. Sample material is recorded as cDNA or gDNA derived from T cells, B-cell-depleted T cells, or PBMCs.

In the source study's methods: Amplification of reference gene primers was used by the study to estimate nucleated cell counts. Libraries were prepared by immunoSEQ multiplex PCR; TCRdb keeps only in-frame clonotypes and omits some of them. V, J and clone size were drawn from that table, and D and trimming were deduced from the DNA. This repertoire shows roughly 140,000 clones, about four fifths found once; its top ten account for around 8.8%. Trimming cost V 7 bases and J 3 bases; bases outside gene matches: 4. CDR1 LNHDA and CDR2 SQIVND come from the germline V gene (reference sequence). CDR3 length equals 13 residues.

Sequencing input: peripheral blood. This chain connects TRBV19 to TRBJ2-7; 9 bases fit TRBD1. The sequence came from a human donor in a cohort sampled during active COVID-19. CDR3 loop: CASNRQGDYEQYF. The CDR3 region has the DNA TGTGCCAGTAACAGACAGGGGGACTACGAGCAGTACTTC.